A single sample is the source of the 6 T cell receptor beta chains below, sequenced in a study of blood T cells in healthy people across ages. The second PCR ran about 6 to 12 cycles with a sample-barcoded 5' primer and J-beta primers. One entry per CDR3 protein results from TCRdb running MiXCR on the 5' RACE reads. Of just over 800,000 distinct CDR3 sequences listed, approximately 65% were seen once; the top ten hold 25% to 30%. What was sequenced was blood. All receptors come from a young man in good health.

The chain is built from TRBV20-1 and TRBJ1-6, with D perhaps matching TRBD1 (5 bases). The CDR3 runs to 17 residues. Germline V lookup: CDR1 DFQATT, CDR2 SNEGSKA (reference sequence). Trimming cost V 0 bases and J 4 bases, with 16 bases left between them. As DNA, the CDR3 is TGCAGTGCTAGAGATACGATCGGCAGGGTGTATAATTCACCCCTCCACTTT. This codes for CSARDTIGRVYNSPLHF.

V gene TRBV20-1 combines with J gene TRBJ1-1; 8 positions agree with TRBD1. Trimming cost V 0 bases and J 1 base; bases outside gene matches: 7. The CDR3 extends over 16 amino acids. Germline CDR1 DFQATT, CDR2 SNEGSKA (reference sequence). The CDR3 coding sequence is TGCAGTGCTAGAGACAGGGGGCAATTGGCGAACACTGAAGCTTTCTTT. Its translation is CSARDRGQLANTEAFF.

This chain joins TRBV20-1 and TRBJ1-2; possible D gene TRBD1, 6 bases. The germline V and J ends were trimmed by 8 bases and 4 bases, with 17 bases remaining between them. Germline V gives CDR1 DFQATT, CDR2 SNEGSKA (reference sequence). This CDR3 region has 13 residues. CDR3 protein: CSTTSTGTYGYTF. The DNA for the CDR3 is TGCAGTACGACCTCCACAGGGACCTATGGCTACACCTTC.

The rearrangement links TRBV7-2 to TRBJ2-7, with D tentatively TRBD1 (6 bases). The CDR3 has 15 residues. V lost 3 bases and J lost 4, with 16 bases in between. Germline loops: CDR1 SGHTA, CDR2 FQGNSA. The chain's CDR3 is CASSLLQGIQYEQYF. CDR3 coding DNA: TGTGCCAGCAGCTTGCTACAGGGAATTCAATACGAGCAGTACTTC.

CDR3 loop: CASSLKAGPNEQFF. The CDR3 nucleotides are TGTGCCAGCAGCTTAAAGGCAGGGCCCAATGAGCAGTTCTTC. The J gene is TRBJ2-1, the V gene TRBV7-3; possible D gene TRBD1, 5 bases. CDR1 and CDR2 from the germline V gene are SGHTA and FQGTGA. V was clipped by 1 base and J by 6 bases, with 10 bases between them. CDR3 length: 14 residues.

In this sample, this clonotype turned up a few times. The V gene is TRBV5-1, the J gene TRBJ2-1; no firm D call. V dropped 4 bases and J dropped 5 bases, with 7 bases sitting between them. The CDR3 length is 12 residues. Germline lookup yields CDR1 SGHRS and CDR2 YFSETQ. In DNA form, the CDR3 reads TGCGCCAGCAGCACCCCGGACAATGAGCAGTTCTTC. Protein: CASSTPDNEQFF.